The present T cell receptor beta chain was sequenced within a study of T cell responses to AZD1222 COVID-19 vaccine. The study's findings and limits: Among the donors, most were white British and more were female, and clonal diversity was possibly underestimated.

This CDR3 is 14 amino acids long. V was clipped by 6 bases and J by 6 bases; unmatched bases: 7. In germline, CDR1 is MNHEY, CDR2 SVGAGI. TCRdb's copy holds only in-frame clones and misses some; the assay was immunoSEQ multiplex PCR. The top ten hold about 2.5% of the sample, which has about 110,000 clones, 70% to 90% seen once. Comment on this clone: Its antigen is undetermined.

Some second doses came at about 4 weeks and others at about 12 weeks; these were pooled. V gene TRBV6-5 combines with J gene TRBJ2-7; 11 positions agree with TRBD1. This material consisted of peripheral blood, taken 28 days after the second AZD1222 dose. The source of this sequence is an adult who received the AZD1222 COVID-19 vaccine. The CDR3 DNA is TGTGCCAGCAGGAGAGGGACAGGGGGGTCCGAGCAGTACTTC. It codes for CASRRGTGGSEQYF.